These 28 T cell receptor beta chains were sequenced from one sample in a study of radiotherapy plus CTLA-4 blockade in lung cancer. The data were produced by immunoSEQ multiplex PCR, yet TCRdb's version contains in-frame clones alone and is incomplete. In the table there are about 83,000 clones, 78% of which are singletons. The sample consisted of peripheral blood, taken from a patient treated with radiotherapy plus ipilimumab. The receptor source for this set is a human donor with non-small cell lung cancer who had a partial response to radiotherapy plus ipilimumab. Some clones in this sample may be carry-over from other donors' samples.

This clone came up a few times. The rearrangement uses TRBV6-4 and TRBJ2-3; D might be TRBD2 (6 bases). Looked up from germline, CDR1 is MRHNA and CDR2 is SNTAGT. The germline V and J ends were trimmed by 0 bases and 1 base, with 17 bases remaining between them. This CDR3 comprises 18 residues. The chain's CDR3 is CASSDSILGGQGTDTQYF. As DNA, the CDR3 is TGTGCCAGCAGTGACTCGATTCTTGGAGGGCAGGGCACAGATACGCAGTATTTT.

The V and J genes are TRBV15 and TRBJ1-4; D gene unclear. The CDR3 has 15 residues. V was trimmed by 0 bases and J by 7 bases, leaving 12 bases between them. Germline CDR1 LNHNV, CDR2 YYDKDF (reference sequence). DNA of the CDR3: TGTGCCACCAGCAGAGACTTCGGACGGGGTGAAAAACTGTTTTTT. Translated: CATSRDFGRGEKLFF.

The rearrangement joins TRBV5-4 to TRBJ2-5; D call uncertain. V lost 2 bases, J lost 5 bases, and 16 bases lay in between. From germline, CDR1 is SGHNT and CDR2 YYREEE (reference sequence). The CDR3 is 15 residues long. The CDR3 coding sequence is TGTGCCAGCAGCTTCAGTACAGTGGCTGGGGAGACCCAGTACTTC. It yields the protein CASSFSTVAGETQYF. The full variable domain, in which reference TRBV5-4 and TRBJ2-5 provide the parts outside the CDR3, is ETGVTQSPTHLIKTRGQQVTLRCSSQSGHNTVSWYQQALGQGPQFIFQYYREEENGRGNFPPRFSGLQFPNYSSELNVNALELDDSALYLCASSFSTVAGETQYFGPGTRLLVL.

Only one count was recorded for this clone. This sequence joins TRBV2 and TRBJ2-1; 7 nucleotides align to TRBD2. Per germline, CDR1 SNHLY and CDR2 FYNNEI. The CDR3 is 13 residues long. The trim removed 7 bases at V and 4 bases at J, leaving 4 bases unmatched. The CDR3 loop is CASNLAEYNEQFF. The DNA of the CDR3 is TGTGCCAGCAATCTAGCGGAGTACAATGAGCAGTTCTTC.

The J gene is TRBJ2-1, the V gene TRBV7-2, with a possible D match to TRBD2 (7 bases). This CDR3 is 13 amino acids long. From germline, CDR1 is SGHTA and CDR2 FQGNSA. Trimming pared 1 base from V and 15 bases from J, leaving 16 bases between. The DNA for the CDR3 is TGTGCCAGCAGCTTAGATTGGGGGGGCCTCCCGTTCTTC. Translated: CASSLDWGGLPFF.

The gene calls are TRBV7-2 and TRBJ1-2; tentatively, D is TRBD1 (6 bases). The ends were cut back, 5 bases at V and 2 bases at J, with 12 bases in the middle. Germline CDR1 and CDR2: SGHTA and FQGNSA. The CDR3 length is 14 residues. CDR3 sequence reads: CASSNNQGNYGYTF. The CDR3 coding sequence is TGTGCCAGCAGCAACAATCAGGGGAACTATGGCTACACCTTC.

V is TRBV27 and J is TRBJ2-2; the D is unclear. CDR1 is MNHEY, CDR2 SMNVEV, per germline (reference sequence). Trimming shortened V by 2 bases and J by 2 bases, and 6 bases separated the two germline ends. CDR3 length: 14 amino acids. The CDR3 spells CASSLQANTGELFF. The CDR3 nucleotides read TGTGCCAGCAGTTTACAGGCCAACACCGGGGAGCTGTTTTTT.

As for this clone: Other nucleotide sequences from this sample produce the same CDR3. The gene calls are TRBV28 and TRBJ1-6; D unclear. Germline V gene sequence: CDR1 MDHEN, CDR2 SYDVKM. The V end was cut by 8 bases, the J end by 0 bases, with 5 bases between. The CDR3 extends over 13 amino acids. The CDR3 sequence is CASLSSYNSPLHF. In DNA form, the CDR3 reads TGTGCCAGCCTGAGCTCCTATAATTCACCCCTCCACTTT.

This clone was counted a few times. The chain links TRBV6-5 to TRBJ1-1, with TRBD1 matching over 7 bases. Germline V lookup: CDR1 MNHEY, CDR2 SVGAGI. The CDR3 spans 13 residues. Trimming removed 6 bases from V and 3 bases from J; junction bases left unmatched: 4. The CDR3 loop reads CASSLTGHTEAFF. The CDR3 DNA follows: TGTGCCAGCAGCTTGACAGGGCACACTGAAGCTTTCTTT.

The rearrangement links TRBV28 to TRBJ1-1; a possible D gene is TRBD1 (6 bases). The CDR3 loop spans 14 amino acids. Germline V gene data show CDR1 as MDHEN and CDR2 as SYDVKM. V gave up 10 bases and J gave up 5 bases, with 20 bases separating them. CDR3 sequence (DNA): TGTGCCACCTACAGGGACGAACGAAGGACTGAAGCTTTCTTT. It specifies CATYRDERRTEAFF.

V usage is TRBV19 and J usage is TRBJ1-1; D is uncertain. The CDR3 loop spans 13 amino acids. V lost 2 bases and J lost 1, with 5 bases in between. CDR1 is LNHDA and CDR2 is SQIVND in the germline V gene (reference sequence). The CDR3 protein is CASSIYWNTEAFF. In DNA, the CDR3 is TGTGCCAGTAGTATATATTGGAACACTGAAGCTTTCTTT.

This rearrangement joins TRBV6-1 to TRBJ1-5; the match to TRBD1 covers 8 bases. CDR3 size: 15 residues. The junction had 10 bases not matched to a gene; V was cut back by 5 bases and J by 7 bases. Per the germline V gene, CDR1 is MNHNS and CDR2 is SASEGT. Here the CDR3 reads CASSSDRVLYQPQHF. The CDR3 region has the DNA TGTGCCAGCAGTTCGGACAGGGTGTTATACCAGCCCCAGCATTTT.

CDR3 bases: TGCGCCAGCAGCCCGTACTATGCCGGAAGCACTGAAAAACTGTTTTTT. Its translation: CASSPYYAGSTEKLFF. V usage is TRBV4-3 and J usage is TRBJ1-4, with D unclear. Trimming cost V 4 bases and J 7 bases, with 19 bases left between them. The CDR3 consists of 16 residues. The germline V gene has CDR1 LGHNA and CDR2 YSLEER.

The chain couples TRBV6-1 to TRBJ2-7; possible D gene TRBD2, 5 bases. Between the trimmed V and J ends, which lost 5 bases and 6 bases, there was a span of 20 bases. In germline, CDR1 is MNHNS, CDR2 SASEGT. This CDR3 is 15 amino acids long. In DNA, the CDR3 is TGTGCCAGCAGTAGAAATGTCCCTCCGGCGGGCGAGCAGTACTTC. This gives the protein CASSRNVPPAGEQYF.

The chain has TRBV4-1 and TRBJ2-1; TRBD2 might be the D (6 bases). Germline assignment: CDR1 MGHRA and CDR2 YSYEKL. Trimming removed 1 base at V and 5 bases at J, with 12 bases between. This CDR3 is built from 15 residues. The CDR3 nucleotides read TGCGCCAGCAGCCAAGCCCACGGGAGCGACAATGAGCAGTTCTTC. It translates to CASSQAHGSDNEQFF.

This chain links TRBV7-2 with TRBJ2-7; D may be TRBD2 (5 bases). The V and J ends lost 7 bases and 0 bases respectively, with 16 bases between them. Germline CDR1 and CDR2: SGHTA and FQGNSA. The CDR3 extends over 15 amino acids. The CDR3 DNA reads as TGTGCCAGCAACCCCCACCTTGGGAGCTCCTACGAGCAGTACTTC. The encoded protein is CASNPHLGSSYEQYF.

V gene TRBV7-9 combines with J gene TRBJ2-7; 7 bases are a match to TRBD1. CDR1 is SEHNR, CDR2 FQNEAQ, per germline (reference sequence). Unmatched junction bases numbered 7, after V lost 2 bases and J lost 3 bases. The CDR3 spans 15 residues. The CDR3: CASSLYGDSYYEQYF. The CDR3 nucleotides read TGTGCCAGCAGCTTATACGGGGACAGCTACTACGAGCAGTACTTC.

The gene calls are TRBV5-1 and TRBJ2-5; TRBD1 matches at 8 bases. Looked up from germline, CDR1 is SGHRS and CDR2 is YFSETQ. The ends lost 3 bases at V and 3 bases at J; junction bases unmatched: 4. This CDR3 has 14 residues. The CDR3 here is CASSWDRSKETQYF. The CDR3 nucleotides are TGCGCCAGCAGCTGGGACAGGTCTAAAGAGACCCAGTACTTC.

This chain joins TRBV19 and TRBJ2-1; no reliable D call. Looked up from germline, CDR1 is LNHDA and CDR2 is SQIVND (reference sequence). Trimming stripped 6 bases from V and 5 bases from J, with 11 bases between. This CDR3 has 13 residues. The CDR3 DNA is TGTGCCAGTAGCCTCGGTTCAAACAATGAGCAGTTCTTC. Translating it yields CASSLGSNNEQFF.

The rearrangement uses TRBV9 and TRBJ2-7; D unclear. CDR1 SGDLS and CDR2 YYNGEE come from the germline V gene. The CDR3 is 15 residues long. The V and J ends lost 0 bases and 0 bases respectively, with 10 bases between them. CDR3 DNA: TGTGCCAGCAGCGTAGAAGCAGGAAGCTCCTACGAGCAGTACTTC. Protein product: CASSVEAGSSYEQYF.

This clone appeared a single time. V and J are TRBV5-1 and TRBJ1-2; 9 bases match TRBD1. With V trimmed by 4 bases and J by 8 bases, 12 bases remained unmatched. The germline gives CDR1 SGHRS, CDR2 YFSETQ. CDR3 length: 15 residues. As DNA, the CDR3 is TGCGCCAGCAGCCAAAACCCCGGGACAGGGAGCGGCTACACCTTC. Encoded protein: CASSQNPGTGSGYTF.

The CDR3 DNA sequence: TGCAGCGTGGAGACTAGCGGGGGCACAGATACGCAGTATTTT. This sequence encodes CSVETSGGTDTQYF. The chain is built from TRBV29-1 and TRBJ2-3; 11 bases match TRBD2. With V trimmed by 6 bases and J by 1 base, 3 bases remained unmatched. In germline, CDR1 is SQVTM, CDR2 ANQGSEA. The CDR3 totals 14 residues.

CDR3 nucleotide sequence: TGCGCCAGCAGCTTCTCTAGCGGGGGGGCCGGTGAGCAGTTCTTC. Translating it yields CASSFSSGGAGEQFF. The chain has TRBV5-1 and TRBJ2-1, with 12 bases fitting TRBD2. The CDR3 loop spans 15 amino acids. The germline gives CDR1 SGHRS, CDR2 YFSETQ. V gave up 2 bases and J gave up 9 bases; unmatched junction bases: 6.

The gene calls are TRBV19 and TRBJ2-7, with TRBD1 matching 9 bases. From germline, CDR1 is LNHDA and CDR2 SQIVND (reference sequence). The length of the CDR3 is 14 residues. The V gene end was trimmed by 6 bases and the J gene end by 0 bases; junction bases not matched to a gene: 3. CDR3 sequence: CASRKGQGSYEQYF. The CDR3 nucleotides read TGTGCCAGTAGAAAGGGACAGGGCTCCTACGAGCAGTACTTC.

The J gene is TRBJ2-1, the V gene TRBV21-1; TRBD2 is the table's D call, not checked against the DNA. TRBV21-1 is noted as a pseudogene. This CDR3 has 15 amino acids. CDR3 loop: CASSPSASPGNEQFF. The CDR3 nucleotides read TGTGCCAGCAGTCCCTCCGCCAGCCCGGGGAATGAGCAGTTCTTC.

The CDR3 DNA follows: TGCGCCAGCAGCTTTAATTCCCTAGCGGGGATGGGAGGGCAGTACTTC. This sequence encodes CASSFNSLAGMGGQYF. V and J are TRBV5-1 and TRBJ2-7, with 9 bases identical to TRBD2. The CDR3 is 16 residues long. Germline V gene data show CDR1 as SGHRS and CDR2 as YFSETQ. With V trimmed by 2 bases and J by 9 bases, 15 bases remained unmatched.

V is TRBV5-4 and J is TRBJ1-6, with 7 bases aligning to TRBD1. The CDR3 is made up of 15 amino acids. The V and J ends lost 0 bases and 9 bases, in that order; junction bases with no gene match: 6. CDR1 and CDR2 from the germline V gene are SGHNT and YYREEE (reference sequence). This CDR3 reads CASSLGTGVGSPLHF. In nucleotides, the CDR3 is TGTGCCAGCAGCTTGGGAACAGGGGTGGGTTCACCCCTCCACTTT. The complete variable domain, with remaining parts taken from reference TRBV5-4 and TRBJ1-6, reads ETGVTQSPTHLIKTRGQQVTLRCSSQSGHNTVSWYQQALGQGPQFIFQYYREEENGRGNFPPRFSGLQFPNYSSELNVNALELDDSALYLCASSLGTGVGSPLHFGNGTRLTVT.

The rearrangement links TRBV5-6 to TRBJ1-5; D perhaps matches TRBD1 (6 bases). This CDR3 region has 15 residues. Trimming shortened V by 5 bases and J by 5 bases, and 17 bases separated the two germline ends. The germline gives CDR1 SGHDT, CDR2 YYEEEE. The CDR3 DNA reads TGTGCCAGCAGTCTAAGGGGGAGCTCCTATCAGCCCCAGCATTTT. This codes for CASSLRGSSYQPQHF.